Below are 5 T cell receptor beta chains sequenced from a single sample in a study of T cells after yellow fever vaccination. Via MiXCR, TCRdb re-called the 5' RACE reads, giving one row per CDR3 protein. The repertoire holds approximately 300,000 distinct CDR3 sequences, with around 11% as singletons. Source: CD4+ T cells sorted from PBMCs, taken 45 days after the yellow fever booster vaccination. The receptors derive from a man between 18 and 29 years old who received the YFV17D yellow fever vaccine.

The chain joins TRBV25-1 to TRBJ2-1, with TRBD1 identical over 9 bases. V dropped 4 bases and J dropped 4; count of bases not matched to a gene: 5. This CDR3 comprises 15 residues. Looked up from germline, CDR1 is MGHDK and CDR2 is SYGVNS. CDR3 amino acids: CASSGRDRDYNEQFF. The CDR3 nucleotides are TGTGCCAGCAGTGGTCGGGACAGGGATTACAATGAGCAGTTCTTC.

This CDR3 is CASSRQGRTQETQYF. The CDR3 DNA is TGTGCCAGCTCACGTCAAGGGCGGACACAAGAGACCCAGTACTTC. J is TRBJ2-5 and V is TRBV18; perhaps TRBD1 as D (5 bases). Germline V gene sequence: CDR1 KGHSH, CDR2 LQKENI. The CDR3 sequence is 15 residues long. The V end lost 4 bases, the J end lost 2 bases, and 14 bases lay between the germline ends.

In this sample, this clonotype turned up many times. This chain links TRBV3-1 with TRBJ2-7; either TRBD1 or TRBD2 may fit D (7 bases each). The V and J ends lost 1 base and 7 bases respectively, with 17 bases between them. The length of the CDR3 is 15 residues. Germline V gene data show CDR1 as LGHDT and CDR2 as YNNKEL (reference sequence). CDR3 coding DNA: TGTGCCAGCAGCCAAGCCCCAGGGGGGGCGGAGGAGCAGTACGTC. Amino acid sequence: CASSQAPGGAEEQYV.

In this sample, this clonotype turned up many times. CDR3 in amino acids: CASSLGYPNTGELFF. The CDR3 DNA sequence: TGCGCCAGCAGCCTCGGCTACCCGAACACCGGGGAGCTGTTTTTT. V and J are TRBV4-3 and TRBJ2-2; D is ambiguous. Trimming cost V 4 bases and J 0 bases, with 9 bases left between them. Per the germline V gene, CDR1 is LGHNA and CDR2 is YSLEER. The CDR3 is 15 residues long.

This clonotype was observed many times. The chain links TRBV4-1 to TRBJ2-5; D remains ambiguous. V was pared by 0 bases and J by 2 bases, with 10 bases between. CDR3 length equals 15 residues. CDR1 MGHRA and CDR2 YSYEKL come from the germline V gene. This CDR3 reads CASSQEYSGQETQYF. The CDR3, as DNA: TGCGCCAGCAGCCAAGAATATTCCGGACAAGAGACCCAGTACTTC.